This T cell receptor (beta chain) was sequenced in a study of PD-L1 blockade in urothelial cancer. For the study at large: Patients initiated atezolizumab in 2014 at 1,200 mg intravenously every 3 weeks. Samples came from 3 weeks, at the second dose, and 6 weeks into treatment.

Broader study findings: At the 3-week point, tumor-associated blood clones expanded more in durable-benefit patients.

Time point described: peripheral blood 6 weeks after treatment start. Samples were collected from each patient before treatment and during treatment. Each patient gave between 1 and 8 of them in total. V lost 11 bases and J lost 3; bases outside the gene matches: 5. There are 14 residues in the CDR3. CDR1 is MNHEY, CDR2 SVGAGI, per germline. Here immunoSEQ multiplex PCR was the method, and the copy in TCRdb shows in-frame clones only, minus some. The table shows 41,000 or so clones, with roughly 85% occurring only once. Worth noting for this clone: Antigen specificity is unknown.

The sequence derives from a man between 65 and 80 years old with urothelial cancer. The chain joins TRBV6-5 to TRBJ2-2; TRBD2 agrees at 11 bases. Source: PBMCs, taken around atezolizumab (anti-PD-L1) treatment. The CDR3 reads CASLAGGDTGELFF. The CDR3 DNA is TGTGCCTCCTTAGCGGGAGGGGACACCGGGGAGCTGTTTTTT.